Listed here are 32 T cell receptor beta chains from one sample, sequenced in a study of blood T cell repertoires in COVID-19 (TCRdb year 2020). Library preparation employed the immunoSEQ multiplex PCR assay. TCRdb carries this immuneACCESS record with in-frame sequences only. Its versions omit some clonotypes, under half of them owing to an unresolved V gene in the studies checked, with the rest unexplained. For this sample there are under 150,000 clones; more than 75% appear just once. The ten largest clones take up around 4% of the sample. Sequences were obtained from peripheral blood. Receptors originate from a man aged 55-75 years with acute or convalescent COVID-19.

The V call is TRBV9, the J call TRBJ2-3; TRBD2 is a possible D gene (6 bases). V dropped 3 bases and J dropped 1 base, with 12 bases sitting between them. CDR1 is SGDLS and CDR2 is YYNGEE in the germline V gene. This CDR3 is built from 15 residues. CDR3 in DNA: TGTGCCAGCAGCGGGGGACTTTGGGGCACAGATACGCAGTATTTT. This sequence encodes CASSGGLWGTDTQYF.

This clone was seen at least ten times. This chain links TRBV19 with TRBJ2-7, with no clear D. Trimming pared 2 bases from V and 0 bases from J, leaving 8 bases between. The CDR3 runs 14 residues. Germline V gene sequence: CDR1 LNHDA, CDR2 SQIVND (reference sequence). The CDR3 bases are TGTGCCAGTAGTATATTTCCTAGCTCCTACGAGCAGTACTTC. It encodes CASSIFPSSYEQYF.

This chain joins TRBV18 and TRBJ2-3; TRBD1 matches at 7 bases. This CDR3 region has 15 residues. Trimming removed 6 bases from V and 3 bases from J; junction bases left unmatched: 9. Per the germline V gene, CDR1 is KGHSH and CDR2 is LQKENI. This chain's CDR3 is CASSQGVPGTDTQYF. In nucleotides, the CDR3 is TGTGCCAGCTCTCAGGGGGTCCCCGGAACAGATACGCAGTATTTT.

The chain employs TRBV7-2 and TRBJ2-7; D uncertain. The CDR3 spans 14 residues. V lost 2 bases to trimming and J lost 0 bases, with 8 bases between them. The germline V gene encodes CDR1 SGHTA and CDR2 FQGNSA. This chain's CDR3 is CASSLHSISYEQYF. The CDR3 coding sequence is TGTGCCAGCAGCTTACACAGTATCTCCTACGAGCAGTACTTC.

V usage is TRBV13 and J usage is TRBJ2-6; D ambiguous. CDR3 length equals 14 residues. Germline CDR1 is PRHDT and CDR2 is FYEKMQ (reference sequence). V gave up 6 bases and J gave up 2 bases, with 8 bases separating them. The CDR3 is CASSLRTGANVLTF. Written as DNA, the CDR3 is TGTGCCAGCAGTTTGCGGACTGGGGCCAACGTCCTGACTTTC.

The V call is TRBV28, the J call TRBJ1-2, with 7 bases fitting TRBD1. The junction had 13 bases not matched to a gene; V was cut back by 5 bases and J by 4 bases. The V gene's germline CDR1 is MDHEN and CDR2 SYDVKM. The CDR3 contains 16 residues. CDR3 sequence: CASSIPQGTIGYGYTF. In DNA, the CDR3 is TGTGCCAGCAGTATCCCACAGGGGACAATCGGCTATGGCTACACCTTC.

This rearrangement joins TRBV29-1 to TRBJ2-5, with TRBD2 matching over 7 bases. CDR1 SQVTM and CDR2 ANQGSEA come from the germline V gene. CDR3 length equals 14 residues. After removal of 3 bases from V and 5 bases from J, the junction contained 9 bases not matched to a gene. The CDR3 nucleotides read TGCAGCGTTGAGAGGCGGGAGTGGGGGGAGACCCAGTACTTC. Its translation is CSVERREWGETQYF. Variable domain in full (rest from reference TRBV29-1 and TRBJ2-5): SAVISQKPSRDICQRGTSLTIQCQVDSQVTMMFWYRQQPGQSLTLIATANQGSEATYESGFVIDKFPISRPNLTFSTLTVSNMSPEDSSIYLCSVERREWGETQYFGPGTRLLVL.

The CDR3 DNA reads TGCGCCAGCAGCTTGGCGGGACAGGGAGGCTCTGGGGCCAACGTCCTGACTTTC. It is translated as CASSLAGQGGSGANVLTF. The V and J genes are TRBV5-1 and TRBJ2-6; TRBD1 matches 9 bases. Germline V lookup: CDR1 SGHRS, CDR2 YFSETQ. V lost 0 bases to trimming and J lost 0 bases; unmatched junction nucleotides: 4. The CDR3 runs 18 residues.

This rearrangement joins TRBV28 to TRBJ2-1; D possibly corresponds to TRBD2 (5 bases). The V end was cut by 4 bases, the J end by 6 bases, with 19 bases between. CDR3 length equals 16 residues. Germline values: CDR1 MDHEN, CDR2 SYDVKM. CDR3 sequence reads: CASSSPSPQSLNEQFF. CDR3 in DNA: TGTGCCAGCAGTTCCCCTAGCCCACAATCCCTCAATGAGCAGTTCTTC.

This clone has just a few counts. The chain has TRBV28 and TRBJ1-2, with TRBD1 matching 8 bases. The ends lost 3 bases at V and 8 bases at J; junction bases unmatched: 8. This CDR3 is built from 14 residues. Germline assignment: CDR1 MDHEN and CDR2 SYDVKM. The CDR3, as DNA: TGTGCCAGCAGTTTCGGCGAGACAGGGGTCGGCTACACCTTC. Translated: CASSFGETGVGYTF.

The rearrangement joins TRBV18 to TRBJ2-1; D is perhaps TRBD1 (5 bases). V was clipped by 3 bases and J by 4 bases, with 10 bases between them. This CDR3 contains 14 residues. CDR1 is KGHSH, CDR2 LQKENI, per germline. The CDR3 DNA reads TGTGCCAGCTCACCGACAGCCCAGTACAATGAGCAGTTCTTC. The encoded protein is CASSPTAQYNEQFF.

This clone occurred once. The chain uses TRBV1 and TRBJ2-1; the tabulated D call, TRBD2, remains unverified against the DNA. TRBV1 is a pseudogene segment. The CDR3 is made up of 16 amino acids. The CDR3 here is CTSSQDSSGIRNEQFF. DNA of the CDR3: TGCACCAGCAGCCAAGATTCTAGCGGGATTCGCAATGAGCAGTTCTTC.

The CDR3 DNA is TGTGCCAGCAGCCTGAGGCGTCCACCTAATACGCAGTATTTT. Translating gives CASSLRRPPNTQYF. The chain recombines TRBV28 with TRBJ2-3; D is unclear. The CDR3 is 14 residues long. CDR1 and CDR2 from the germline V gene are MDHEN and SYDVKM. Trimming cost V 6 bases and J 7 bases, with 17 bases left between them.

Only a few counts were recorded for this clone. V gene TRBV7-2 combines with J gene TRBJ1-5; D is uncertain. Germline CDR1 is SGHTA and CDR2 is FQGNSA. The CDR3 has 13 amino acids. The germline V and J ends were trimmed by 3 bases and 2 bases, with 5 bases remaining between them. The CDR3 bases are TGTGCCAGCAGCTTGTTCGGCAATCAGCCCCAGCATTTT. Translation gives CASSLFGNQPQHF.

The V gene is TRBV7-9, the J gene TRBJ2-3, with TRBD2 matching 8 bases. CDR1 and CDR2 from the germline V gene are SEHNR and FQNEAQ (reference sequence). The CDR3 length is 16 residues. V gave up 5 bases and J gave up 4 bases; unmatched junction bases: 11. The CDR3 spells CASSRGAAGEADTQYF. The CDR3, as DNA: TGTGCCAGCAGCCGCGGGGCAGCGGGAGAGGCAGATACGCAGTATTTT.

This chain connects TRBV7-8 to TRBJ2-2; 8 positions agree with TRBD2. The CDR3 consists of 18 residues. Germline trimming cut 2 bases from V and 4 bases from J; bases unmatched to any gene: 12. Looked up from germline, CDR1 is SGHVS and CDR2 is FQNEAQ. The CDR3 reads CASSLRGSGGGSTGELFF. The CDR3 DNA sequence: TGTGCCAGCAGCTTAAGAGGCAGCGGGGGTGGTAGCACCGGGGAGCTGTTTTTT.

The V gene is TRBV5-1, the J gene TRBJ2-1; possible D gene TRBD1, 9 bases. Trimming cost V 4 bases and J 6 bases, with 23 bases left between them. CDR3 length: 17 amino acids. CDR1 and CDR2 from the germline V gene are SGHRS and YFSETQ. The CDR3 DNA reads as TGCGCCAGCAGCCCCCAACCGGGGGGGACAGGGCCCAATGAGCAGTTCTTC. Its protein is CASSPQPGGTGPNEQFF.

The chain couples TRBV5-5 to TRBJ1-6; D is undetermined. The length of the CDR3 is 13 residues. V was trimmed by 2 bases and J by 10 bases, leaving 10 bases between them. CDR1 and CDR2 (germline): SGHKS, YYEKEE (reference sequence). Written as DNA, the CDR3 is TGTGCCAGCAGCTTATTCGGAGTGTCACCCCTCCACTTT. Translating it yields CASSLFGVSPLHF. The complete variable domain, with remaining parts taken from reference TRBV5-5 and TRBJ1-6, reads DAGVTQSPTHLIKTRGQQVTLRCSPISGHKSVSWYQQVLGQGPQFIFQYYEKEERGRGNFPDRFSARQFPNYSSELNVNALLLGDSALYLCASSLFGVSPLHFGNGTRLTVT.

This chain links TRBV19 with TRBJ1-1; D unclear. CDR3 length: 14 residues. Germline-derived CDR1 and CDR2 are LNHDA and SQIVND (reference sequence). V shed 7 bases and J shed 4 bases, with 16 bases lying between them. CDR3 sequence reads: CASKRRGYGTEAFF. The CDR3 DNA is TGTGCCAGTAAACGTCGGGGTTACGGCACTGAAGCTTTCTTT.

The chain combines TRBV4-1 with TRBJ1-6; the D is unclear. V was pared by 1 base and J by 7 bases, with 11 bases between. CDR1 is MGHRA, CDR2 YSYEKL, per germline. CDR3 size: 15 residues. CDR3 loop: CASSQANFLNSPLHF. CDR3 coding DNA: TGCGCCAGCAGCCAAGCTAATTTTCTCAATTCACCCCTCCACTTT.

This clone has just one count. The CDR3 loop reads CASSLGTVDREQFF. As DNA, the CDR3 is TGTGCCAGCAGCCTCGGGACAGTTGATAGGGAGCAGTTCTTC. The chain links TRBV2 to TRBJ2-1; 7 bases are a match to TRBD1. V gave up 6 bases and J gave up 10 bases; unmatched junction bases: 12. The CDR3 runs 14 residues. From germline, CDR1 is SNHLY and CDR2 FYNNEI.

V and J are TRBV7-9 and TRBJ2-1; 7 bases are shared with TRBD1. CDR1 is SEHNR and CDR2 is FQNEAQ in the germline V gene (reference sequence). The CDR3 contains 15 residues. Trimming cost V 5 bases and J 2 bases; bases outside gene matches: 6. CDR3 in DNA: TGTGCCAGCAGCCCACAGGGGAGCGCCTACAATGAGCAGTTCTTC. Protein product: CASSPQGSAYNEQFF.

This clone was counted a few times. V and J are TRBV28 and TRBJ2-7; the D is unclear. The V gene lost 8 bases and the J gene lost 2 bases, with 10 bases spanning the gap. Per the germline V gene, CDR1 is MDHEN and CDR2 is SYDVKM. The CDR3 runs 12 residues. CDR3 nucleotide sequence: TGTGCCAGCTTCGCGATTGCCTACGAGCAGTACTTC. It translates to CASFAIAYEQYF.

CDR3 region: CASSLITPISYNEQFF. The CDR3 bases are TGTGCCAGCAGTTTAATTACTCCGATCTCCTACAATGAGCAGTTCTTC. The V and J genes are TRBV27 and TRBJ2-1; no definite D call. Germline V CDR1 and CDR2: MNHEY, SMNVEV (reference sequence). Trimming stripped 2 bases from V and 0 bases from J, with 11 bases between. CDR3 length equals 16 residues.

The chain uses TRBV7-3 and TRBJ2-1; 8 bases match TRBD1. Trimming took 5 bases from V and 6 from J; bases not matched to a gene: 15. The CDR3 contains 17 residues. The germline gives CDR1 SGHTA, CDR2 FQGTGA. The DNA for the CDR3 is TGTGCCAGCAGCCCCGGGTGGAGGCAGGGGGCGCCCAATGAGCAGTTCTTC. Its translation is CASSPGWRQGAPNEQFF.

V usage is TRBV6-4 and J usage is TRBJ2-2; D unclear. The CDR3 length is 15 residues. Germline values: CDR1 MRHNA, CDR2 SNTAGT. With 5 bases removed from V and 1 base from J, the gap between germline ends came to 11 bases. CDR3 sequence reads: CASSQEEGNTGELFF. The CDR3 DNA is TGTGCCAGCAGTCAAGAGGAAGGGAACACCGGGGAGCTGTTTTTT.

This clone came up once. The CDR3 DNA follows: TGTGCCATCAGTGACATCTGGGGGGATAGCACAGATACGCAGTATTTT. This codes for CAISDIWGDSTDTQYF. The gene calls are TRBV10-3 and TRBJ2-3; maybe TRBD2 (6 bases). The CDR3 extends over 16 amino acids. V was clipped by 3 bases and J by 0 bases, with 13 bases between them. Germline V gene data show CDR1 as ENHRY and CDR2 as SYGVKD.

This clone appeared a few times. V and J are TRBV5-1 and TRBJ2-3, with D possibly TRBD2 on 5 matching bases. This CDR3 region has 15 residues. Trimming stripped 0 bases from V and 2 bases from J, with 10 bases between. Germline CDR1 and CDR2: SGHRS and YFSETQ. The CDR3 region has the DNA TGCGCCAGCAGCTTGGCCGGGGATTCCACAGATACGCAGTATTTT. As protein: CASSLAGDSTDTQYF.

The rearrangement joins TRBV30 to TRBJ1-5, with 10 nucleotides matching TRBD1. After removal of 2 bases from V and 7 bases from J, the junction contained 5 bases not matched to a gene. This CDR3 region has 14 residues. From germline, CDR1 is GTSNPN and CDR2 SVGIG (reference sequence). The CDR3 protein is CAWSNGQGEQPQHF. CDR3 DNA: TGTGCCTGGAGTAATGGACAGGGGGAACAGCCCCAGCATTTT.

V gene TRBV20-1 combines with J gene TRBJ2-2; unclear D gene. CDR1 is DFQATT, CDR2 SNEGSKA, per germline (reference sequence). V was trimmed by 3 bases and J by 5 bases, leaving 4 bases between them. The CDR3 has 11 amino acids. CDR3 bases: TGCAGTGCTAGCCGGACCGGGGAGCTGTTTTTT. Translation gives CSASRTGELFF.

In DNA, the CDR3 is TGTGCCAGCAGGGCCGTAAAAGGAGGAGGCGAGACCCAGTACTTC. This codes for CASRAVKGGGETQYF. This chain connects TRBV7-8 to TRBJ2-5; D possibly corresponds to TRBD2 (5 bases). The CDR3 covers 15 residues. Trimming pared 6 bases from V and 5 bases from J, leaving 19 bases between. Germline V gene data show CDR1 as SGHVS and CDR2 as FQNEAQ.

The CDR3 loop is CASSLQGGGRETQYF. The CDR3, as DNA: TGTGCCAGCAGCCTACAAGGGGGGGGGAGAGAGACCCAGTACTTC. V and J are TRBV3-1 (or the pseudogene TRBV3-2) and TRBJ2-5; weak D call: TRBD2 (7 bases). CDR1 is LGHDT, CDR2 YNNKEL, per germline (reference sequence). Trimming left V 4 bases short and J 4 bases short, with 16 bases between. The CDR3 extends over 15 amino acids.